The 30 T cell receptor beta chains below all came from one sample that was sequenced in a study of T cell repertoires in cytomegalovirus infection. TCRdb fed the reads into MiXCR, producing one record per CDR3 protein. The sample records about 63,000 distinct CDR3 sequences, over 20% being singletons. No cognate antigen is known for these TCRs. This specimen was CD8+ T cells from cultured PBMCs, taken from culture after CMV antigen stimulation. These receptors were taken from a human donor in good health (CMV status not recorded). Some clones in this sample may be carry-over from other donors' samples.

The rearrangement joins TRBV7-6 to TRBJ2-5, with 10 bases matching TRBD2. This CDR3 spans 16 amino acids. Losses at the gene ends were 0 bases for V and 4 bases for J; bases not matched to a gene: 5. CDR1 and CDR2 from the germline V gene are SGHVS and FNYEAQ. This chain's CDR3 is CASSLAASGSGETQYF. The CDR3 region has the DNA TGTGCCAGCAGCTTAGCGGCTAGCGGGAGTGGAGAGACCCAGTACTTC.

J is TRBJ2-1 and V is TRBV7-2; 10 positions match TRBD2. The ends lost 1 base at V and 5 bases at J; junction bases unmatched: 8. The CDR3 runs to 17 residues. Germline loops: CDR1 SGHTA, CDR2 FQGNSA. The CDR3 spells CASSLVPSGGANNEQFF. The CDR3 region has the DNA TGTGCCAGCAGCTTAGTACCGAGCGGGGGGGCAAACAATGAGCAGTTCTTC.

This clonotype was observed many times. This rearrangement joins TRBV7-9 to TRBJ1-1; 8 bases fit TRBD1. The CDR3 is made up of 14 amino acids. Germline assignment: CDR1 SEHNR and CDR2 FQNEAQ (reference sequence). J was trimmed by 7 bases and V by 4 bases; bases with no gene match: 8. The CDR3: CASSSPGQGSEAFF. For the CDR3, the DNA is TGTGCCAGCAGCTCCCCTGGACAGGGAAGTGAAGCTTTCTTT.

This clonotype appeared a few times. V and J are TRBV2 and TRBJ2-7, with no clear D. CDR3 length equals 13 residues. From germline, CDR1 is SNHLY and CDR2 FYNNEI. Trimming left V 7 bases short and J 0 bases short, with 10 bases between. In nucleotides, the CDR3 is TGTGCCAGCAACGGCGGCAGCTCCTACGAGCAGTACTTC. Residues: CASNGGSSYEQYF.

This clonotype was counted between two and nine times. The CDR3 spells CASSLDGFFTEAFF. The CDR3 bases are TGTGCCAGCAGCTTGGATGGGTTTTTCACTGAAGCTTTCTTT. The gene calls are TRBV11-2 and TRBJ1-1; the D is unclear. Trimming took off 3 bases at V and 4 bases at J, with 12 bases between the two ends. CDR3 length: 14 amino acids. Germline assignment: CDR1 SGHAT and CDR2 FQNNGV.

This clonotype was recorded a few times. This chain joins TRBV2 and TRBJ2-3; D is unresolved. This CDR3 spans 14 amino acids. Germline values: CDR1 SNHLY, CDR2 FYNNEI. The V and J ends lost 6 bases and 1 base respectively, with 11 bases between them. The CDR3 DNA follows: TGTGCCAGCAGCAAGAACTCGGGCACAGATACGCAGTATTTT. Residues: CASSKNSGTDTQYF.

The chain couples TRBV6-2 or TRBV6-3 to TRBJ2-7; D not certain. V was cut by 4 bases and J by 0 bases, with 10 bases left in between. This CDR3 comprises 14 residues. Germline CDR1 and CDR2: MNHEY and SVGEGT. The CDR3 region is CASSSPQSSYEQYF. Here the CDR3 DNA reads TGTGCCAGCAGTTCTCCTCAATCCTCCTACGAGCAGTACTTC.

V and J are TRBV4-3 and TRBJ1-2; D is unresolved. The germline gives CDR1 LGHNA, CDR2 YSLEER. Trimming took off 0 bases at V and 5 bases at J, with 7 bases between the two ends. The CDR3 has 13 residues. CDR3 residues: CASSQEPAYGYTF. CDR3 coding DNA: TGCGCCAGCAGCCAAGAACCGGCTTATGGCTACACCTTC.

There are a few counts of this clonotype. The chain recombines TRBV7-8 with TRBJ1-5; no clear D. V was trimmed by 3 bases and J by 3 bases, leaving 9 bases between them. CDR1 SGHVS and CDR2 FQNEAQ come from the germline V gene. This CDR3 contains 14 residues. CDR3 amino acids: CASSFARLNQPQHF. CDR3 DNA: TGTGCCAGCAGCTTCGCTAGACTCAATCAGCCCCAGCATTTT. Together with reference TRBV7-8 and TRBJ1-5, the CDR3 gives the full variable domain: GAGVSQSPRYKVAKRGQDVALRCDPISGHVSLFWYQQALGQGPEFLTYFQNEAQLDKSGLPSDRFFAERPEGSVSTLKIQRTQQEDSAVYLCASSFARLNQPQHFGDGTRLSIL.

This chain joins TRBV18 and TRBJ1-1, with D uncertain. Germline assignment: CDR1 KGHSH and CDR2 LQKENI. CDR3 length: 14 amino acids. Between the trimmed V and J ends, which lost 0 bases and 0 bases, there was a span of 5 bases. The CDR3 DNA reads TGTGCCAGCTCACCACCCAGGATGAACACTGAAGCTTTCTTT. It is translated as CASSPPRMNTEAFF.

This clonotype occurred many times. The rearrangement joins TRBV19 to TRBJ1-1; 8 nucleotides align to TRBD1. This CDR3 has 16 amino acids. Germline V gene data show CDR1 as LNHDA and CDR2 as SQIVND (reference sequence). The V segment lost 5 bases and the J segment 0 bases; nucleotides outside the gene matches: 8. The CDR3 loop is CASSPRDRLVNTEAFF. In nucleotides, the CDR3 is TGTGCCAGTAGTCCCCGGGACAGGCTAGTGAACACTGAAGCTTTCTTT.

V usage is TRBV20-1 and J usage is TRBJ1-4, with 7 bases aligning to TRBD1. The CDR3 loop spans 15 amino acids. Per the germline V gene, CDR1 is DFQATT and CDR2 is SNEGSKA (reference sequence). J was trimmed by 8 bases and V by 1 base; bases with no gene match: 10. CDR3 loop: CSARGQGEGREKLFF. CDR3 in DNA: TGCAGTGCTAGAGGACAGGGTGAGGGTCGAGAAAAACTGTTTTTT.

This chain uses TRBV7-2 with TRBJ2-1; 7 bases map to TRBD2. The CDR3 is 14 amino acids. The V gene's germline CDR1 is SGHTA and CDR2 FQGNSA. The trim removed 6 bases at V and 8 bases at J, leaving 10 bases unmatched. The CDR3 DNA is TGTGCCAGCAGTCCTGGACTAGTTTCGTATGAGCAGTTCTTC. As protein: CASSPGLVSYEQFF.

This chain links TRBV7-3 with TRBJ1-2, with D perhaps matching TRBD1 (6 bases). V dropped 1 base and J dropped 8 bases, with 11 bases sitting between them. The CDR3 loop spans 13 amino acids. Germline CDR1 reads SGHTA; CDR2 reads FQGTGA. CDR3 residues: CASSLRDKAGYTF. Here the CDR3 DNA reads TGTGCCAGCAGCTTAAGGGACAAGGCCGGCTACACCTTC. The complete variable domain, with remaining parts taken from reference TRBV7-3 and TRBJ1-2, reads GAGVSQTPSNKVTEKGKYVELRCDPISGHTALYWYRQSLGQGPEFLIYFQGTGAADDSGLPNDRFFAVRPEGSVSTLKIQRTERGDSAVYLCASSLRDKAGYTFGSGTRLTVV.

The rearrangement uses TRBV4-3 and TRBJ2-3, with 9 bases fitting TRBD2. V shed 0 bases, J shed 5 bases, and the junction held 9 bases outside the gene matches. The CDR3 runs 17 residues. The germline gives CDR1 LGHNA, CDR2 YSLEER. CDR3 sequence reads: CASSQEPRAGGEDTQYF. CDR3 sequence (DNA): TGCGCCAGCAGCCAAGAACCTCGTGCGGGGGGGGAAGATACGCAGTATTTT.

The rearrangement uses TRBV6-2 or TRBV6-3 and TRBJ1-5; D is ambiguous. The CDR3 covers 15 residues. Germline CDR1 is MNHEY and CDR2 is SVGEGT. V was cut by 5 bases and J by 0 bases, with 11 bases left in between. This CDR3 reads CASSRPGNSNQPQHF. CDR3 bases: TGTGCCAGCAGTCGTCCCGGTAATAGCAATCAGCCCCAGCATTTT.

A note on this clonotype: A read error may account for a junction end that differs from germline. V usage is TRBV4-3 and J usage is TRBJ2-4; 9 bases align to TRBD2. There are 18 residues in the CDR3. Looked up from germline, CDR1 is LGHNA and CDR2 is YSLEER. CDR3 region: CASSQAWSASGATNIQYF. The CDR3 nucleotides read TGCGCCAGCAGCCAGGCGTGGTCGGCTAGCGGGGCCACAAACATTCAGTACTTC.

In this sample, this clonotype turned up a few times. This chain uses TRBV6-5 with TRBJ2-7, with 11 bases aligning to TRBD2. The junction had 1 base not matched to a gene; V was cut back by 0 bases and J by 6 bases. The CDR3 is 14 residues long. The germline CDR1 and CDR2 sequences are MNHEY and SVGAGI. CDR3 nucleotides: TGTGCCAGCAGTTACTCGACTAGCGGGGCCGAGCAGTACTTC. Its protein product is CASSYSTSGAEQYF.

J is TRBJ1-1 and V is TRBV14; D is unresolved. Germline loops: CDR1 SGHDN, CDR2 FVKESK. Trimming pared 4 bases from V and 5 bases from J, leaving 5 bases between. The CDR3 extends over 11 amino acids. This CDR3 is CASSRGTEAFF. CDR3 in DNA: TGTGCCAGCAGCCGAGGGACTGAAGCTTTCTTT. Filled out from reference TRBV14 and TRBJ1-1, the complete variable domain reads EAGVTQFPSHSVIEKGQTVTLRCDPISGHDNLYWYRRVMGKEIKFLLHFVKESKQDESGMPNNRFLAERTGGTYSTLKVQPAELEDSGVYFCASSRGTEAFFGQGTRLTVV.

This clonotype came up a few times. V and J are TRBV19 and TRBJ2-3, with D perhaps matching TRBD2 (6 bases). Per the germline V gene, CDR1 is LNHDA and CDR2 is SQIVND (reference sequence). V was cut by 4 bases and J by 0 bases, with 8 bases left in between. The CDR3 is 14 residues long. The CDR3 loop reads CASSTGTSTDTQYF. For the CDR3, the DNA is TGTGCCAGTAGTACGGGGACTAGCACAGATACGCAGTATTTT.

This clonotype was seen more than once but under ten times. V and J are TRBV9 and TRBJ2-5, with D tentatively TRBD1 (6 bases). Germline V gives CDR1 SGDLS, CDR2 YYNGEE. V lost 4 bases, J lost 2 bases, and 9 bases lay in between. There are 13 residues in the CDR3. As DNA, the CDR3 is TGTGCCAGCAGCCCGGGACATCAAGAGACCCAGTACTTC. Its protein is CASSPGHQETQYF.

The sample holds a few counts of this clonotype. The CDR3 DNA is TGTGCCAGCAGCCCCGACAGCCCCTACGAGCAGTACTTC. Protein sequence: CASSPDSPYEQYF. The chain has TRBV7-9 and TRBJ2-7; a weak D match, TRBD1 (5 bases). The CDR3 totals 13 residues. The germline V gene encodes CDR1 SEHNR and CDR2 FQNEAQ (reference sequence). Deletions cut 5 bases from V and 2 bases from J, with 10 bases between.

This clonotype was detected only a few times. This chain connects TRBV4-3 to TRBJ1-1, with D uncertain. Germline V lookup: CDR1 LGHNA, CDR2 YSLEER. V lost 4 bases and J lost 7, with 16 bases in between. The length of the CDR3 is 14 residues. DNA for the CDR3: TGCGCCAGCAGCCGAGGGTCAGGTGGAATTGAAGCTTTCTTT. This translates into CASSRGSGGIEAFF.

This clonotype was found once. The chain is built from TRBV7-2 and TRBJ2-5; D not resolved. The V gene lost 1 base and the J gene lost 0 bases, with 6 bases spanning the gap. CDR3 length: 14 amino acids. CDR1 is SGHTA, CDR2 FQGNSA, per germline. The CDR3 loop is CASSLVGYQETQYF. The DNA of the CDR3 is TGTGCCAGCAGCTTAGTGGGTTACCAAGAGACCCAGTACTTC. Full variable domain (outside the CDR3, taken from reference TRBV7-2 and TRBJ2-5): GAGVSQSPSNKVTEKGKDVELRCDPISGHTALYWYRQSLGQGLEFLIYFQGNSAPDKSGLPSDRFSAERTGGSVSTLTIQRTQQEDSAVYLCASSLVGYQETQYFGPGTRLLVL.

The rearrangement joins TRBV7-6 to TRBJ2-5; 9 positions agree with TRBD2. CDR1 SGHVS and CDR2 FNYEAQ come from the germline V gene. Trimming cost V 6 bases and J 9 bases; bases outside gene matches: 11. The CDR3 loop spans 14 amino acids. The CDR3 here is CASRSSGGDLAQYF. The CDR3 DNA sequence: TGTGCCAGCAGAAGTAGCGGGGGAGACCTGGCCCAGTACTTC.

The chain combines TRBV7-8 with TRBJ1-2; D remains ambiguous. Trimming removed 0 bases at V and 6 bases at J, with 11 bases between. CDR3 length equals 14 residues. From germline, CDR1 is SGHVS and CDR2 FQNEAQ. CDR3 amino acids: CASSLAAGRDGYTF. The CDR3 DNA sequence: TGTGCCAGCAGCTTAGCAGCCGGTAGGGATGGCTACACCTTC.

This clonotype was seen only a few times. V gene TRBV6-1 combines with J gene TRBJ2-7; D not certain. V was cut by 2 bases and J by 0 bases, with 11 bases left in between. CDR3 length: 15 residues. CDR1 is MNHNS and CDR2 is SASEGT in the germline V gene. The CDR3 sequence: CASSESNGFSYEQYF. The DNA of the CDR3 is TGTGCCAGCAGTGAAAGTAACGGGTTCTCCTACGAGCAGTACTTC.

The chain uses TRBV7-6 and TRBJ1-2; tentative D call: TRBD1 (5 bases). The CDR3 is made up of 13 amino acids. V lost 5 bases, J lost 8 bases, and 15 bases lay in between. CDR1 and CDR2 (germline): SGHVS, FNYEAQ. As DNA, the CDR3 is TGTGCCAGCAGCCTCGCCGGGGCGCGCGGCTACACCTTC. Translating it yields CASSLAGARGYTF.

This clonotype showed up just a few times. CDR3 loop: CASSYYGSDTQYF. DNA for the CDR3: TGTGCCAGCAGCTATTACGGCTCAGATACGCAGTATTTT. This chain links TRBV7-9 with TRBJ2-3; D remains unclear. CDR1 SEHNR and CDR2 FQNEAQ come from the germline V gene (reference sequence). Trimming took off 4 bases at V and 4 bases at J, with 9 bases between the two ends. The CDR3 runs 13 residues.

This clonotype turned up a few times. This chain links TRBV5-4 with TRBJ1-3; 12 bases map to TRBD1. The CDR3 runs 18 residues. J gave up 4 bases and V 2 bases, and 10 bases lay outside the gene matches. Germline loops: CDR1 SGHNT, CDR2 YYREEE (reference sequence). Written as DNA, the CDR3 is TGTGCCAGCAGCTTATCCCCGGGACAGGGGGCTGCCGGAAACACCATATATTTT. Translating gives CASSLSPGQGAAGNTIYF. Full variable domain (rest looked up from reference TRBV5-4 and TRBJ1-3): ETGVTQSPTHLIKTRGQQVTLRCSSQSGHNTVSWYQQALGQGPQFIFQYYREEENGRGNFPPRFSGLQFPNYSSELNVNALELDDSALYLCASSLSPGQGAAGNTIYFGEGSWLTVV.